This T cell receptor beta chain derives from a study of CD8 T cells in Susac syndrome. Background on the study: When their blood was taken, patients with Susac syndrome were therapy-naive, taking corticosteroids, or taking intravenous immunoglobulin alone.

A quantity of roughly 0.5 to 1 ug RNA underwent reverse transcription using random hexamers. An immunoSEQ multiplex PCR generated amplified TCR beta CDR3 products spanning 54 Vbeta and 13 Jbeta. TCRdb called the immunoSEQ multiplex PCR reads again in MiXCR, with one record for every CDR3 protein. The profile shows tens of thousands of distinct CDR3 sequences, around 94% of them singletons. Sequencing of TCR beta was performed on blood CD8+ T cells and on blood CD4+ T cells. The length of the CDR3 is 15 residues. With V trimmed by 4 bases and J by 11 bases, 12 bases remained unmatched. CDR1 GTSNPN and CDR2 SVGIG come from the germline V gene (reference sequence).

The TCR was taken from a human donor with Susac syndrome. Sequenced material: CD4+ T cells from PBMCs. V gene TRBV30 combines with J gene TRBJ2-4; 12 positions match TRBD2. The CDR3 DNA follows: TGTGCCTGGACTAGCGGGGGGGCCGGGCAGGGGGTTCAGTACTTC. The encoded protein is CAWTSGGAGQGVQYF.